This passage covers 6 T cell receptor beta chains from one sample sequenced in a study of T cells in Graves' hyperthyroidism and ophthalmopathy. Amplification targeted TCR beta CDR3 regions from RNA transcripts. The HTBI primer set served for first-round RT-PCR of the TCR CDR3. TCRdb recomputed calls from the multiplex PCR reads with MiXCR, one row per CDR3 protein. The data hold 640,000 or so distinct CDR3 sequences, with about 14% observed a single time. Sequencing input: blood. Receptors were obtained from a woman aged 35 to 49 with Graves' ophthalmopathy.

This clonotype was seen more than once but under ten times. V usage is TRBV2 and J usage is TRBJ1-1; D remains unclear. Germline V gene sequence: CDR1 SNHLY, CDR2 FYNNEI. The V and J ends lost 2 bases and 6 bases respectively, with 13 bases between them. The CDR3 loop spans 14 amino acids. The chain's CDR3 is CASSEWVGDPEAFF. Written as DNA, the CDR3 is TGTGCCAGCAGTGAATGGGTTGGGGATCCTGAAGCTTTCTTT.

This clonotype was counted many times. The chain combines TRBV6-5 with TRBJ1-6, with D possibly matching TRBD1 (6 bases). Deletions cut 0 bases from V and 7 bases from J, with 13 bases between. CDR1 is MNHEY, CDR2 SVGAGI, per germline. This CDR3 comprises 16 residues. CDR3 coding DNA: TGTGCCAGCAGTTACTCGAGCAGGGGAGGGAATTCACCCCTCCACTTT. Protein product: CASSYSSRGGNSPLHF.

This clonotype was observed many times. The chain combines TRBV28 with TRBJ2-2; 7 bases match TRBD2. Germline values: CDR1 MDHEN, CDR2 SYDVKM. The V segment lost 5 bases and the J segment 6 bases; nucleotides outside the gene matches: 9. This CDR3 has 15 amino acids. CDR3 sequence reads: CASSPTPTSPGELFF. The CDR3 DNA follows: TGTGCCAGCAGTCCTACCCCGACTAGCCCCGGGGAGCTGTTTTTT. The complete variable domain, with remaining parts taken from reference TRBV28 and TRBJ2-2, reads DVKVTQSSRYLVKRTGEKVFLECVQDMDHENMFWYRQDPGLGLRLIYFSYDVKMKEKGDIPEGYSVSREKKERFSLILESASTNQTSMYLCASSPTPTSPGELFFGEGSRLTVL.

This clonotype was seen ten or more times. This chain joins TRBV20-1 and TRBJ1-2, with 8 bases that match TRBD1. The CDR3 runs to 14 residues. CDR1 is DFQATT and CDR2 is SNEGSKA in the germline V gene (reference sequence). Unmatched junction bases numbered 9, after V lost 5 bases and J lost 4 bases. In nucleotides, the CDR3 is TGCAGTGCTCCACCAAGGACAGGGATCTATGGCTACACCTTC. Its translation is CSAPPRTGIYGYTF.

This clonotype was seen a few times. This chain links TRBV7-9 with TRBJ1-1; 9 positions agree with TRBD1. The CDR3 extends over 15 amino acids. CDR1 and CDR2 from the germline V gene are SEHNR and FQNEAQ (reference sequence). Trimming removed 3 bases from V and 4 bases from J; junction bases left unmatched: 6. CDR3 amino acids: CASSFLDRGITEAFF. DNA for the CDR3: TGTGCCAGCAGCTTTTTGGACAGGGGAATCACTGAAGCTTTCTTT.

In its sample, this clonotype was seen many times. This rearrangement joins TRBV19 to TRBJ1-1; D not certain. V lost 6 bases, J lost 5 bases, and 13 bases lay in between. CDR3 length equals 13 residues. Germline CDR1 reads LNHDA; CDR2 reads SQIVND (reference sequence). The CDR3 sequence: CASRLSTGTEAFF. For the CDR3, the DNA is TGTGCCAGTAGGCTCTCAACTGGGACTGAAGCTTTCTTT.